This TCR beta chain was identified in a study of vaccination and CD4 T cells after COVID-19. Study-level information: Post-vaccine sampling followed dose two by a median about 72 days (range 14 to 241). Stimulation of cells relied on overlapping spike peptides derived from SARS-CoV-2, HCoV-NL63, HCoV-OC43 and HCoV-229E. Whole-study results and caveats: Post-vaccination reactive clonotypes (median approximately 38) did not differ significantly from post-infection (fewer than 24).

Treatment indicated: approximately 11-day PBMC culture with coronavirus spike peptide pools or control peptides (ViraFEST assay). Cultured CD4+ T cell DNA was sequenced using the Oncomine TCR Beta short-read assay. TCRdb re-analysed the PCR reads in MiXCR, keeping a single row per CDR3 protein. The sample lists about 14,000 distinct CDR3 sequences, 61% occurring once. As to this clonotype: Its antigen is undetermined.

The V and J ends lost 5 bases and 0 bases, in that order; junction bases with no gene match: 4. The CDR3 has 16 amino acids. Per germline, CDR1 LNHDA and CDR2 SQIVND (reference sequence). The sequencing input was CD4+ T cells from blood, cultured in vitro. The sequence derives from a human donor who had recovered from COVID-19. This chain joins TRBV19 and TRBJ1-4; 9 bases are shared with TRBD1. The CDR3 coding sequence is TGTGCCAGTAGTTACAGGGGGCGCGCAACTAATGAAAAACTGTTTTTT. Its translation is CASSYRGRATNEKLFF. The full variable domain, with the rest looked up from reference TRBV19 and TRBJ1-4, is DGGITQSPKYLFRKEGQNVTLSCEQNLNHDAMYWYRQDPGQGLRLIYYSQIVNDFQKGDIAEGYSVSREKKESFPLTVTSAQKNPTAFYLCASSYRGRATNEKLFFGSGTQLSVL.